The next 24 T cell receptor beta chains were all read from a single sample in a study of blood T cell repertoires in COVID-19. Method: immunoSEQ multiplex PCR; TCRdb's copy keeps in-frame clones and lacks some. The sample consists of about 190,000 clones, around 79% of them appearing once. Sample: peripheral blood. These receptors all stem from a man between 60 and 75 years old with active or convalescent COVID-19.

This clone was detected only a few times. CDR3 amino acids: CASSQGRPVTGKLFF. CDR3 sequence (DNA): TGTGCCAGCAGCCAGGGGCGCCCCGTAACCGGAAAACTGTTTTTT. V usage is TRBV5-6 and J usage is TRBJ1-4, with D possibly TRBD1 on 6 matching bases. The CDR3 consists of 15 residues. V was trimmed by 4 bases and J by 10 bases, leaving 20 bases between them. From germline, CDR1 is SGHDT and CDR2 YYEEEE.

The CDR3 loop is CASSLGQTDTQYF. The CDR3 DNA reads as TGTGCCAGCAGCTTGGGGCAGACAGATACGCAGTATTTT. V usage is TRBV5-4 and J usage is TRBJ2-3; D remains ambiguous. The CDR3 has 13 amino acids. In germline, CDR1 is SGHNT, CDR2 YYREEE (reference sequence). The V end lost 0 bases, the J end lost 3 bases, and 5 bases lay between the germline ends.

The rearrangement links TRBV30 to TRBJ1-1; the match to TRBD1 covers 7 bases. The CDR3 covers 15 residues. Per the germline V gene, CDR1 is GTSNPN and CDR2 is SVGIG (reference sequence). Trimming at V came to 3 bases and at J to 5 bases, leaving 12 bases not matched to a gene. CDR3 nucleotides: TGTGCCTGGAGATTCGGCGGCAGGGGGTCGACTGAAGCTTTCTTT. Protein: CAWRFGGRGSTEAFF.

J is TRBJ1-6 and V is TRBV5-6; 10 nucleotides line up with TRBD1. With V trimmed by 4 bases and J by 9 bases, 10 bases remained unmatched. The germline V gene has CDR1 SGHDT and CDR2 YYEEEE. The CDR3 contains 16 residues. The CDR3 DNA reads TGTGCCAGCAGCGGGAGGACAGGGGGGTTTGGTTCACCCCTCCACTTT. Translation: CASSGRTGGFGSPLHF.

This clone was seen a handful of times. The chain joins TRBV28 to TRBJ2-3, with TRBD1 matching over 8 bases. Per the germline V gene, CDR1 is MDHEN and CDR2 is SYDVKM. CDR3 length equals 15 residues. Trimming cost V 3 bases and J 0 bases; bases outside gene matches: 2. CDR3 region: CASSLGQESTDTQYF. Here the CDR3 DNA reads TGTGCCAGCAGTTTGGGACAGGAAAGCACAGATACGCAGTATTTT.

The chain uses TRBV4-1 and TRBJ2-7; 7 positions match TRBD2. V shed 2 bases and J 0 bases; nucleotides not matched to a gene: 7. This CDR3 comprises 16 residues. CDR1 is MGHRA, CDR2 YSYEKL, per germline. CDR3 nucleotides: TGCGCCAGCAGCCAACGAGACGGGACTAACTCCTACGAGCAGTACTTC. Amino acids: CASSQRDGTNSYEQYF.

This clone was detected ten times or more. This chain uses TRBV3-1 (or the pseudogene TRBV3-2) with TRBJ1-1; D is possibly TRBD1 (6 bases). CDR1 is LGHDT and CDR2 is YNNKEL in the germline V gene (reference sequence). The length of the CDR3 is 14 residues. Trimming removed 5 bases at V and 4 bases at J, with 14 bases between. The CDR3: CASSGRGMGTEAFF. CDR3 DNA: TGTGCCAGCAGCGGCAGGGGTATGGGCACTGAAGCTTTCTTT.

This chain links TRBV5-1 with TRBJ2-7; D is possibly TRBD1 (7 bases). Germline-derived CDR1 and CDR2 are SGHRS and YFSETQ. The CDR3 spans 14 residues. Trimming stripped 4 bases from V and 7 bases from J, with 18 bases between. The CDR3 DNA follows: TGCGCCAGCAGCGGCAACACCCAGGGGGGAGAGCAGTACTTC. This gives the protein CASSGNTQGGEQYF.

The count of this clone is one. The chain combines TRBV5-1 with TRBJ2-1, with D hard to call. Trimming stripped 0 bases from V and 4 bases from J, with 5 bases between. The germline gives CDR1 SGHRS, CDR2 YFSETQ. The CDR3 is 13 residues long. CDR3 bases: TGCGCCAGCAGCTTGGACGGGTACAATGAGCAGTTCTTC. This encodes CASSLDGYNEQFF.

This clone occurred a few times. The rearrangement links TRBV24-1 to TRBJ1-2; TRBD1 matches 8 bases. Germline V CDR1 and CDR2: KGHDR, SFDVKD. After removal of 7 bases from V and 0 bases from J, the junction contained 0 bases not matched to a gene. CDR3 length: 13 residues. CDR3 loop: CATRQGANYGYTF. The CDR3 DNA reads as TGTGCCACCAGACAGGGGGCTAACTATGGCTACACCTTC.

The chain has TRBV10-3 and TRBJ2-5; D perhaps matches TRBD2 (6 bases). This CDR3 spans 16 amino acids. V lost 4 bases and J lost 7, with 22 bases in between. Germline CDR1 ENHRY, CDR2 SYGVKD. The CDR3 protein is CAISGTQITSGGTQYF. For the CDR3, the DNA is TGTGCCATCAGTGGGACTCAAATAACATCCGGGGGGACCCAGTACTTC.

The chain uses TRBV7-9 and TRBJ1-5, with D unresolved. V lost 0 bases and J lost 7, with 4 bases in between. The CDR3 contains 12 residues. Germline V gene sequence: CDR1 SEHNR, CDR2 FQNEAQ (reference sequence). The CDR3 reads CASSLAAQPQHF. DNA of the CDR3: TGTGCCAGCAGCTTAGCGGCCCAGCCCCAGCATTTT.

This sequence joins TRBV6-2 or TRBV6-3 and TRBJ2-3, with 8 bases identical to TRBD1. J gave up 2 bases and V 2 bases, and 9 bases lay outside the gene matches. Germline V lookup: CDR1 MNHEY, CDR2 SVGEGT. The CDR3 is made up of 17 amino acids. The CDR3 protein is CASSYGPQGADTDTQYF. The CDR3, as DNA: TGTGCCAGCAGTTACGGGCCGCAGGGGGCGGACACAGATACGCAGTATTTT.

V is TRBV14 and J is TRBJ2-1; 15 bases map to TRBD2. CDR1 and CDR2 (germline): SGHDN, FVKESK. V gave up 11 bases and J gave up 9 bases; unmatched junction bases: 11. This CDR3 has 15 amino acids. CDR3 in DNA: TGTGCCGGATGCTCGGGACTAGCGGGAGGTCTTGAGCAGTTCTTC. Amino acids: CAGCSGLAGGLEQFF.

This clone was picked up a small number of times. V gene TRBV11-2 combines with J gene TRBJ2-2, with 13 bases identical to TRBD2. CDR3 length: 15 residues. Trimming cost V 5 bases and J 4 bases; bases outside gene matches: 1. The germline V gene has CDR1 SGHAT and CDR2 FQNNGV. CDR3 sequence (DNA): TGTGCCAGCAGCAGGACTAGCGGGAGCACCGGGGAGCTGTTTTTT. It yields the protein CASSRTSGSTGELFF.

The genes are TRBV10-3 and TRBJ1-6, with D unclear. This CDR3 spans 16 amino acids. Trimming took off 2 bases at V and 7 bases at J, with 15 bases between the two ends. In germline, CDR1 is ENHRY, CDR2 SYGVKD. CDR3: CAISEGEGMWNSPLHF. CDR3 DNA: TGTGCCATCAGTGAGGGGGAGGGCATGTGGAATTCACCCCTCCACTTT.

V is TRBV19 and J is TRBJ2-2, with 8 bases identical to TRBD2. The germline CDR1 and CDR2 sequences are LNHDA and SQIVND (reference sequence). V lost 3 bases to trimming and J lost 6 bases; unmatched junction nucleotides: 9. There are 16 residues in the CDR3. CDR3 protein: CASSIPGLGMAGELFF. CDR3 DNA: TGTGCCAGTAGTATCCCGGGACTAGGAATGGCCGGGGAGCTGTTTTTT.

This chain links TRBV7-2 with TRBJ1-3; a possible D gene is TRBD1 (5 bases). The V gene's germline CDR1 is SGHTA and CDR2 FQGNSA. The CDR3 contains 14 residues. The V end was cut by 4 bases, the J end by 2 bases, with 9 bases between. Here the CDR3 reads CASSSRGAGNTIYF. CDR3 nucleotide sequence: TGTGCCAGCAGCTCTCGGGGGGCTGGAAACACCATATATTTT.

The chain links TRBV11-2 to TRBJ2-6, with D maybe TRBD1 (6 bases). Germline CDR1 and CDR2: SGHAT and FQNNGV. The CDR3 loop spans 13 amino acids. V shed 9 bases and J shed 9 bases, with 15 bases lying between them. The DNA of the CDR3 is TGTGCCAGACAGACAGGCAAAGTCAACGTCCTGACTTTC. Amino acids: CARQTGKVNVLTF.

The V and J genes are TRBV7-9 and TRBJ2-1, with 8 nucleotides matching TRBD1. The ends lost 4 bases at V and 10 bases at J; junction bases unmatched: 18. CDR1 and CDR2 from the germline V gene are SEHNR and FQNEAQ (reference sequence). This CDR3 spans 17 amino acids. The CDR3 spells CASSSGRGQRGGNEQFF. CDR3 DNA sequence: TGTGCCAGCAGCTCAGGCAGGGGGCAAAGGGGTGGAAACGAGCAGTTCTTC.

This clone was observed a few times. The chain has TRBV4-1 and TRBJ2-5; D is unclear. Germline CDR1 and CDR2: MGHRA and YSYEKL. V was shortened by 1 base and J by 7 bases, with 4 bases between the two germline ends. The CDR3 is 11 amino acids. The CDR3 bases are TGCGCCAGCAGCCAAGCGGGGACCCAGTACTTC. The encoded protein is CASSQAGTQYF.

The chain combines TRBV28 with TRBJ2-3; 7 positions agree with TRBD2. CDR3 length: 15 residues. V lost 1 base, J lost 4 bases, and 5 bases stayed unmatched. Germline lookup yields CDR1 MDHEN and CDR2 SYDVKM. CDR3: CASSLLAGVPDTQYF. The CDR3 region has the DNA TGTGCCAGCAGTTTATTGGCGGGAGTTCCAGATACGCAGTATTTT.

The rearrangement links TRBV6-5 to TRBJ2-3, with 11 bases aligning to TRBD2. Germline-derived CDR1 and CDR2 are MNHEY and SVGAGI. The CDR3 consists of 15 residues. The V segment lost 1 base and the J segment 5 bases; nucleotides outside the gene matches: 2. The CDR3 DNA is TGTGCCAGCAGTTACTTAGCGGGAGGGAAAGATACGCAGTATTTT. Its protein is CASSYLAGGKDTQYF.

V usage is TRBV30 and J usage is TRBJ2-5, with 10 bases fitting TRBD2. Germline V lookup: CDR1 GTSNPN, CDR2 SVGIG (reference sequence). The junction had 11 bases not matched to a gene; V was cut back by 4 bases and J by 0 bases. This CDR3 comprises 17 residues. The CDR3 reads CAWTQGGSGRDQETQYF. The CDR3 bases are TGTGCCTGGACCCAGGGGGGGAGCGGGAGGGACCAAGAGACCCAGTACTTC.